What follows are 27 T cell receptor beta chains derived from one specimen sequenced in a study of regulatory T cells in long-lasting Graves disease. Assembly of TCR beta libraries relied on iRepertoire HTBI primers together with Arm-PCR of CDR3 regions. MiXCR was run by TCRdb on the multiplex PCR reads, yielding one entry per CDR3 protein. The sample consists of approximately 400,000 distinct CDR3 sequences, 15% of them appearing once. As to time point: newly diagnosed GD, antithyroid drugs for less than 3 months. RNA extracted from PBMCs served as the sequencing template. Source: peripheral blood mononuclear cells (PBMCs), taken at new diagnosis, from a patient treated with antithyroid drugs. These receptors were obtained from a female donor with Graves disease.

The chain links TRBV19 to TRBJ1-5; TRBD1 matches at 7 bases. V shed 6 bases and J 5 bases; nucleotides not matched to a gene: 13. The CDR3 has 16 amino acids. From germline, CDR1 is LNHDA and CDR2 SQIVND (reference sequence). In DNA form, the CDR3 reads TGTGCCAGTAGCTTAGGCGACAGGGAATTCGATCAGCCCCAGCATTTT. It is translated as CASSLGDREFDQPQHF.

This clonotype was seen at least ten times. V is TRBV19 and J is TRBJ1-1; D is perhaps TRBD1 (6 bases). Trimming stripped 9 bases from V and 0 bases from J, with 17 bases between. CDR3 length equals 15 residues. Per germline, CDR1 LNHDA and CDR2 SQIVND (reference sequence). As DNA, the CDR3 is TGTGCCAGCACGCTCGGACAGCAAATGAACACTGAAGCTTTCTTT. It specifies CASTLGQQMNTEAFF.

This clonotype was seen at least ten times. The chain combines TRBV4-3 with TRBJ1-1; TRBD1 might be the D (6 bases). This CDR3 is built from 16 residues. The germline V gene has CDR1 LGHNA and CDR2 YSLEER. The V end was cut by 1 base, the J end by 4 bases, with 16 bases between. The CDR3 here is CASSQGAVEGGTEAFF. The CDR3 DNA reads TGCGCCAGCAGCCAAGGGGCGGTTGAGGGGGGCACTGAAGCTTTCTTT.

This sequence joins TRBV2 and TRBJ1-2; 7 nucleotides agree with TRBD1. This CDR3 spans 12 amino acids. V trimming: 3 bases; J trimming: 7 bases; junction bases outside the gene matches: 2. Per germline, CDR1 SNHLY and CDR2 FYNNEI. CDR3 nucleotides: TGTGCCAGCAGTGACGACAGGGTTGGCTACACCTTC. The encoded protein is CASSDDRVGYTF.

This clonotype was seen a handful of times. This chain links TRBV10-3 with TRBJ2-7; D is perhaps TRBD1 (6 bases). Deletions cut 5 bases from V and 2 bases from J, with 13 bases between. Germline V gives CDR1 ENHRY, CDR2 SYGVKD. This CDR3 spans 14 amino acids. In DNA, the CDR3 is TGTGCCATCAGTCGCCGGAACAGGGCCTACGAGCAGTACTTC. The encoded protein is CAISRRNRAYEQYF.

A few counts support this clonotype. CDR3 DNA: TGTGCCAGCCACCCGGGACAGGACACCGGGGAGCTGTTTTTT. It translates to CASHPGQDTGELFF. The J gene is TRBJ2-2, the V gene TRBV18; the match to TRBD1 covers 8 bases. The V gene's germline CDR1 is KGHSH and CDR2 LQKENI. J was trimmed by 3 bases and V by 8 bases; bases with no gene match: 5. CDR3 length equals 14 residues.

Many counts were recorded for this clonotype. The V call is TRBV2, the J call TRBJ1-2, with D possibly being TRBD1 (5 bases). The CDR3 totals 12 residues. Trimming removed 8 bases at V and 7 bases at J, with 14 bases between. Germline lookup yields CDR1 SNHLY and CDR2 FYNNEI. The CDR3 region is CASANPTVGYTF. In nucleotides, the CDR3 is TGTGCCAGCGCGAATCCGACAGTTGGCTACACCTTC.

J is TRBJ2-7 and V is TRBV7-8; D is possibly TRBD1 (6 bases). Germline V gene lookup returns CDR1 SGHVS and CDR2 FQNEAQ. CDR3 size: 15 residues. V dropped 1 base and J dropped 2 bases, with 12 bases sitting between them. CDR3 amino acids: CASSLEVGQTYEQYF. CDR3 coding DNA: TGTGCCAGCAGCTTAGAGGTAGGACAGACCTACGAGCAGTACTTC. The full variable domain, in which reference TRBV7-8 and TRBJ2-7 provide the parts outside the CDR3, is GAGVSQSPRYKVAKRGQDVALRCDPISGHVSLFWYQQALGQGPEFLTYFQNEAQLDKSGLPSDRFFAERPEGSVSTLKIQRTQQEDSAVYLCASSLEVGQTYEQYFGPGTRLTVT.

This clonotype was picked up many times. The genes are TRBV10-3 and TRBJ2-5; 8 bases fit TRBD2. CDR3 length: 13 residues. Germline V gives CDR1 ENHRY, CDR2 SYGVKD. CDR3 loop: CAAGSGLAGTQYF. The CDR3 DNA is TGTGCTGCAGGGTCTGGACTAGCCGGGACCCAGTACTTC.

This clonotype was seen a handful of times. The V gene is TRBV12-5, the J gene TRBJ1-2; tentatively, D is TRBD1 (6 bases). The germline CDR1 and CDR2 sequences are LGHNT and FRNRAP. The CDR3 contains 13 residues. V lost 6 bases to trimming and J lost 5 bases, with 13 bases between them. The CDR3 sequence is CASGGGAAYGYTF. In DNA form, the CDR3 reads TGTGCTAGTGGGGGGGGGGCAGCGTATGGCTACACCTTC.

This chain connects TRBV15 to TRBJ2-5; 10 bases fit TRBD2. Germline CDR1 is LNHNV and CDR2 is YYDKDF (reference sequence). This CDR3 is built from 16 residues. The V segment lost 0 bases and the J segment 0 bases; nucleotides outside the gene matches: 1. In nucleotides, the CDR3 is TGTGCCACCAGCAGAGACGGGACTAGCGACCAAGAGACCCAGTACTTC. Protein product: CATSRDGTSDQETQYF.

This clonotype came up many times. The CDR3 nucleotides read TGTGCCAGCAGCCTGACCGGGGGCGGGGGATCCCACAATGAGCAGTTCTTC. The encoded protein is CASSLTGGGGSHNEQFF. The V call is TRBV5-5, the J call TRBJ2-1; weak D call: TRBD2 (7 bases). Trimming took off 4 bases at V and 5 bases at J, with 22 bases between the two ends. This CDR3 is built from 17 residues. In germline, CDR1 is SGHKS, CDR2 YYEKEE (reference sequence).

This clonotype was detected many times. This CDR3 reads CASSYGQGSKNIQYF. The CDR3 DNA reads as TGTGCCAGCAGTTACGGACAGGGATCCAAAAACATTCAGTACTTC. The rearrangement joins TRBV28 to TRBJ2-4, with 8 bases fitting TRBD1. Trimming took 4 bases from V and 2 from J; bases not matched to a gene: 4. Germline V gives CDR1 MDHEN, CDR2 SYDVKM. The CDR3 totals 15 residues.

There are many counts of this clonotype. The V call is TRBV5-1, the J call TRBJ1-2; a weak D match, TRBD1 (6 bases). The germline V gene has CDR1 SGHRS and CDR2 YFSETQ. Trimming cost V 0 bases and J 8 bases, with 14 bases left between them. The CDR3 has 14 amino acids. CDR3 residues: CASSLETGNLGYTF. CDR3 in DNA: TGCGCCAGCAGCTTGGAGACAGGAAACCTAGGCTACACCTTC.

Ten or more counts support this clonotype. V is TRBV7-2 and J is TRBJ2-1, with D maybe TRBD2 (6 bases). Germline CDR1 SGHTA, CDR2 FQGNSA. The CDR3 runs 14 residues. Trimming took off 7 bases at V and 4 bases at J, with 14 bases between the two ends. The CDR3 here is CASTRDSQYNEQFF. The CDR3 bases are TGTGCCAGCACTCGGGACTCACAGTACAATGAGCAGTTCTTC. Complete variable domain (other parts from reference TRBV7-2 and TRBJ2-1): GAGVSQSPSNKVTEKGKDVELRCDPISGHTALYWYRQSLGQGLEFLIYFQGNSAPDKSGLPSDRFSAERTGGSVSTLTIQRTQQEDSAVYLCASTRDSQYNEQFFGPGTRLTVL.

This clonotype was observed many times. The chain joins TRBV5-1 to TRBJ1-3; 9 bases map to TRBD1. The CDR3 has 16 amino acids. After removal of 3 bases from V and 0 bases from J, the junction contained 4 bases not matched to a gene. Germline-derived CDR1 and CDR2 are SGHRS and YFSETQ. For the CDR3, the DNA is TGCGCCAGCAGCTCGGGACAGGGTTCCTCTGGAAACACCATATATTTT. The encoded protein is CASSSGQGSSGNTIYF.

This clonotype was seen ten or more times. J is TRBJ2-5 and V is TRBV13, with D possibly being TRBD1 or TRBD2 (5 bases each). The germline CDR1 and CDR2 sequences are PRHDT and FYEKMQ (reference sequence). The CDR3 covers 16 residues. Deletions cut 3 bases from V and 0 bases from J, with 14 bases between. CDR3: CASSLRGPMYQETQYF. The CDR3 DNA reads TGTGCCAGCAGCTTGAGGGGACCGATGTACCAAGAGACCCAGTACTTC. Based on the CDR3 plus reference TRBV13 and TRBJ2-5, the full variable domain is AAGVIQSPRHLIKEKRETATLKCYPIPRHDTVYWYQQGPGQDPQFLISFYEKMQSDKGSIPDRFSAQQFSDYHSELNMSSLELGDSALYFCASSLRGPMYQETQYFGPGTRLLVL.

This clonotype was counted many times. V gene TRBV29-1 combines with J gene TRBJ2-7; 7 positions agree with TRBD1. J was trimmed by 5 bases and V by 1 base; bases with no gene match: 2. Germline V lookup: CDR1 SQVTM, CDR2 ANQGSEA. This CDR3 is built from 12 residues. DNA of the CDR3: TGCAGCGTTGAAGGGACAGGCGACGAGCAGTACTTC. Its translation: CSVEGTGDEQYF.

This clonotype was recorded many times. The CDR3 sequence: CASSYGAGFEQYF. CDR3 bases: TGTGCCAGCAGTTATGGTGCAGGTTTCGAGCAGTACTTC. The V call is TRBV6-9, the J call TRBJ2-7; D remains unclear. Germline V gives CDR1 MNHGY, CDR2 SVAAGI. This CDR3 comprises 13 residues. Trimming shortened V by 2 bases and J by 6 bases, and 11 bases separated the two germline ends.

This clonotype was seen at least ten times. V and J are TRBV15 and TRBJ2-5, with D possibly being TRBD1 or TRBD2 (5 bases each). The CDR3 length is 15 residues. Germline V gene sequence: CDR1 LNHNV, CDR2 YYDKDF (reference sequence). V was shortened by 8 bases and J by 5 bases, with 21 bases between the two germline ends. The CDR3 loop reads CATCRKQEVRETQYF. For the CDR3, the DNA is TGTGCCACCTGTAGGAAACAGGAGGTCCGGGAGACCCAGTACTTC.

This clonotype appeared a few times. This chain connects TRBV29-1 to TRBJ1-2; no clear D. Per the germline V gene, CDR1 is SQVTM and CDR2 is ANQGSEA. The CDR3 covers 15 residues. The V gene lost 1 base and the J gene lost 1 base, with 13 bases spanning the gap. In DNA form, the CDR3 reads TGCAGCGTTGAAGGGGCGGGCCCTAATAACTATGGCTACACCTTC. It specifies CSVEGAGPNNYGYTF.

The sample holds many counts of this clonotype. The chain's CDR3 is CASSFQGLSSETQYF. CDR3 coding DNA: TGTGCCAGCAGTTTCCAGGGGTTGAGTAGCGAGACCCAGTACTTC. This chain links TRBV28 with TRBJ2-5; a possible D gene is TRBD1 (6 bases). Germline V CDR1 and CDR2: MDHEN, SYDVKM. V lost 3 bases, J lost 5 bases, and 16 bases lay in between. This CDR3 comprises 15 residues.

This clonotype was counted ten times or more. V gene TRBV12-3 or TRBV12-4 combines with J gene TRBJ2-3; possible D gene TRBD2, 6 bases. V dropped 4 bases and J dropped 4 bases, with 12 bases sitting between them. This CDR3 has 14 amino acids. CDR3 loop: CASSSSPGADTQYF. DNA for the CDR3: TGTGCCAGCAGTTCCTCTCCGGGGGCAGATACGCAGTATTTT.

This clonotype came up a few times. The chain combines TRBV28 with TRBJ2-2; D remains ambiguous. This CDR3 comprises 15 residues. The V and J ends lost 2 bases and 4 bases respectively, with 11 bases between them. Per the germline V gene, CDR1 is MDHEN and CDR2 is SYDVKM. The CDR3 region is CASSLKVKRTGELFF. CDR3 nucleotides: TGTGCCAGCAGTTTAAAGGTCAAACGCACCGGGGAGCTGTTTTTT.

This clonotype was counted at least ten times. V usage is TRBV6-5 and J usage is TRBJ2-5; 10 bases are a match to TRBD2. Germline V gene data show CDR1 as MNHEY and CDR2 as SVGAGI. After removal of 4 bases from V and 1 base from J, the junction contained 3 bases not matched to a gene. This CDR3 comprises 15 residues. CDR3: CASSSRTSGQETQYF. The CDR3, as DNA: TGTGCCAGCAGTTCCAGGACTAGCGGCCAAGAGACCCAGTACTTC.

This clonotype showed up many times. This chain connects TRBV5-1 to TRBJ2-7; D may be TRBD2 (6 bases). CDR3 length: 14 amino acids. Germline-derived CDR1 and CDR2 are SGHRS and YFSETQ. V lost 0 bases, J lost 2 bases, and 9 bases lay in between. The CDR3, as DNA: TGCGCCAGCAGCTTGGAACTAGCTACCTACGAGCAGTACTTC. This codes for CASSLELATYEQYF.

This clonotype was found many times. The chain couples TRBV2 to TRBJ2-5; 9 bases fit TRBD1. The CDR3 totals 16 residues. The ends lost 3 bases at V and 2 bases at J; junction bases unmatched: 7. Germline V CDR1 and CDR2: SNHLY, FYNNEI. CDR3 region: CASSEGQGSSQETQYF. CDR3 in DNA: TGTGCCAGCAGTGAGGGACAGGGATCGAGTCAAGAGACCCAGTACTTC. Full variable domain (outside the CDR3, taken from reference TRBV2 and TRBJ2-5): EPEVTQTPSHQVTQMGQEVILRCVPISNHLYFYWYRQILGQKVEFLVSFYNNEISEKSEIFDDQFSVERPDGSNFTLKIRSTKLEDSAMYFCASSEGQGSSQETQYFGPGTRLLVL.